The 23 T cell receptor beta chains reported below all come from one sample, sequenced in a study of early T cells in non-severe SARS-CoV-2 infection. TCRdb processed the 5' RACE reads anew with MiXCR; each CDR3 protein has one entry. Here the sample spans approximately 60,000 distinct CDR3 sequences, about 12% being singletons. Specimen: whole blood. The receptors here all came from an adult who was a healthcare worker with PCR-confirmed SARS-CoV-2 infection or an uninfected control (not recorded which).

Only a few counts were recorded for this clonotype. The chain is built from TRBV12-3 or TRBV12-4 and TRBJ2-2; 9 nucleotides align to TRBD2. V shed 6 bases, J shed 7 bases, and the junction held 15 bases outside the gene matches. CDR3 size: 17 residues. This CDR3 is CASRKGSGGRAGGELFF. In DNA form, the CDR3 reads TGTGCCAGCAGAAAAGGGTCCGGCGGGAGGGCCGGCGGGGAGCTGTTTTTT.

J is TRBJ2-4 and V is TRBV19; TRBD1 aligns across 10 bases. The CDR3 has 14 amino acids. Germline V CDR1 and CDR2: LNHDA, SQIVND (reference sequence). J was trimmed by 9 bases and V by 9 bases; bases with no gene match: 11. CDR3 in amino acids: CASLPGQGRGIQYF. CDR3 DNA: TGTGCCAGCCTACCGGGACAGGGGAGAGGCATTCAGTACTTC.

As concerns this clonotype: A clone one base away is much larger, so this may be a read error. The gene calls are TRBV12-5 and TRBJ1-3; the D is unclear. The germline gives CDR1 LGHNT, CDR2 FRNRAP. V shed 7 bases and J shed 3 bases, with 13 bases lying between them. The CDR3 contains 14 residues. CDR3 amino acids: CASEPSQNGNTIYF. CDR3 coding DNA: TGTGCTAGTGAACCTAGCCAAAATGGAAACACCATATATTTT.

This clonotype came up a few times. This chain uses TRBV11-3 with TRBJ1-2; a weak D match, TRBD1 (5 bases). CDR3 length equals 13 residues. Germline CDR1 reads SGHNT; CDR2 reads YENEEA. Deletions cut 7 bases from V and 6 bases from J, with 15 bases between. The chain's CDR3 is CASTVTGQDGYTF. Written as DNA, the CDR3 is TGTGCCAGCACCGTTACAGGACAAGATGGCTACACCTTC.

The J gene is TRBJ1-4, the V gene TRBV6-5; 7 bases match TRBD1. Germline V gene lookup returns CDR1 MNHEY and CDR2 SVGAGI. CDR3 length equals 15 residues. Trimming at V came to 7 bases and at J to 3 bases, leaving 8 bases not matched to a gene. The CDR3 is CASTALDRPNEKLFF. The CDR3 coding sequence is TGTGCCAGCACCGCCCTGGACAGGCCTAATGAAAAACTGTTTTTT.

This clonotype was observed at least ten times. The chain recombines TRBV27 with TRBJ2-7; no clear D. Trimming stripped 8 bases from V and 3 bases from J, with 14 bases between. CDR3 length: 13 residues. The germline CDR1 and CDR2 sequences are MNHEY and SMNVEV (reference sequence). The chain's CDR3 is CASGTSIVYEQYF. Here the CDR3 DNA reads TGTGCCAGCGGAACCTCCATAGTCTACGAGCAGTACTTC.

Many counts were recorded for this clonotype. V is TRBV6-6 and J is TRBJ2-2, with 9 bases lining up with TRBD1. Trimming cost V 5 bases and J 5 bases; bases outside gene matches: 15. CDR1 and CDR2 from the germline V gene are MNHNY and SVGAGI (reference sequence). The CDR3 totals 18 residues. CDR3 in DNA: TGTGCCAGCAGTCTGGGGGCGCACAGGGGGCCGAGGACCGGGGAGCTGTTTTTT. Translating gives CASSLGAHRGPRTGELFF.

This clonotype was seen ten or more times. The rearrangement uses TRBV4-1 and TRBJ1-1; D not resolved. This CDR3 is 15 amino acids long. Germline lookup yields CDR1 MGHRA and CDR2 YSYEKL. V was shortened by 1 base and J by 2 bases, with 11 bases between the two germline ends. The CDR3 DNA is TGCGCCAGCAGCCAAGCGGACCGAATAAACACTGAAGCTTTCTTT. It encodes CASSQADRINTEAFF.

The V gene is TRBV3-1, the J gene TRBJ1-5; tentatively, D is TRBD1 (6 bases). Germline-derived CDR1 and CDR2 are LGHDT and YNNKEL (reference sequence). The V gene lost 2 bases and the J gene lost 0 bases, with 8 bases spanning the gap. CDR3 length equals 15 residues. The DNA for the CDR3 is TGTGCCAGCAGCCAACAGGGGAATAGCAATCAGCCCCAGCATTTT. It translates to CASSQQGNSNQPQHF.

This clonotype was picked up a small number of times. V is TRBV10-3 and J is TRBJ2-2; TRBD2 matches at 8 bases. The junction had 3 bases not matched to a gene; V was cut back by 1 base and J by 2 bases. This CDR3 contains 16 residues. Germline V lookup: CDR1 ENHRY, CDR2 SYGVKD. The DNA of the CDR3 is TGTGCCATCAGTGAGTTACGGGGGGGAAACACCGGGGAGCTGTTTTTT. This sequence encodes CAISELRGGNTGELFF.

There are many counts of this clonotype. The gene calls are TRBV28 and TRBJ1-1, with D perhaps TRBD1 (5 bases). CDR1 is MDHEN, CDR2 SYDVKM, per germline. V was clipped by 9 bases and J by 4 bases, with 15 bases between them. The CDR3 totals 13 residues. CDR3 bases: TGTGCCAGTAATTGGGGGGAGGGCACTGAAGCTTTCTTT. This sequence encodes CASNWGEGTEAFF.

The V gene is TRBV4-2, the J gene TRBJ1-1; no reliable D call. V lost 0 bases and J 4 bases, leaving 12 bases between the germline ends. CDR3 length: 15 residues. Germline V lookup: CDR1 LGHNA, CDR2 YNFKEQ. The CDR3: CASSQDWQRSTEAFF. The CDR3 nucleotides are TGTGCCAGCAGCCAAGATTGGCAGAGGAGCACTGAAGCTTTCTTT.

This clonotype was found many times. The J gene is TRBJ2-3, the V gene TRBV10-3, with 7 bases matching TRBD2. V lost 6 bases to trimming and J lost 0 bases; unmatched junction nucleotides: 6. The CDR3 length is 15 residues. CDR1 is ENHRY, CDR2 SYGVKD, per germline. The CDR3 is CAISTSGDSTDTQYF. The CDR3 nucleotides read TGTGCCATCAGCACCAGCGGGGATAGCACAGATACGCAGTATTTT.

In this sample, this clonotype turned up many times. The J gene is TRBJ2-7, the V gene TRBV21-1; the listed D gene, TRBD2, was not tested against the DNA. TRBV21-1 is labeled a pseudogene. This CDR3 comprises 14 residues. The CDR3 region has the DNA TGTGCCAGCAGCATTCGTCTAGCGGGAGCCGAGCAGTACTTC. Translation: CASSIRLAGAEQYF.

The V and J genes are TRBV4-2 and TRBJ2-2; a possible D gene is TRBD2 (5 bases). Germline lookup yields CDR1 LGHNA and CDR2 YNFKEQ. The length of the CDR3 is 16 residues. Trimming took 2 bases from V and 4 from J, leaving 14 bases between them. The CDR3, as DNA: TGTGCCAGCAGCCAAATGGGCCTAGGAGGCACCGGGGAGCTGTTTTTT. As protein: CASSQMGLGGTGELFF.

This chain uses TRBV29-1 with TRBJ2-5, with 14 bases matching TRBD2. Per the germline V gene, CDR1 is SQVTM and CDR2 is ANQGSEA. This CDR3 spans 14 amino acids. Losses at the gene ends were 6 bases for V and 3 bases for J; bases not matched to a gene: 3. CDR3 in DNA: TGCAGCGTCCGGACTAGCGGGGGGAAAGAGACCCAGTACTTC. It is translated as CSVRTSGGKETQYF.

The table lists this clonotype with many counts. The chain carries TRBV11-2 and TRBJ2-5; D not certain. Trimming stripped 5 bases from V and 1 base from J, with 8 bases between. The CDR3 totals 13 residues. Germline CDR1 SGHAT, CDR2 FQNNGV. The CDR3 DNA is TGTGCCAGCAGCCAGGAGTTCCAAGAGACCCAGTACTTC. Its protein product is CASSQEFQETQYF.

The table lists this clonotype with many counts. This chain connects TRBV5-4 to TRBJ1-1, with 8 bases identical to TRBD1. The length of the CDR3 is 14 residues. Germline lookup yields CDR1 SGHNT and CDR2 YYREEE (reference sequence). The trim removed 4 bases at V and 4 bases at J, leaving 6 bases unmatched. Written as DNA, the CDR3 is TGTGCCAGCAGCCTTGGACAGGGTGGCACTGAAGCTTTCTTT. It translates to CASSLGQGGTEAFF.

This clonotype was counted ten times or more. This chain joins TRBV19 and TRBJ2-2; 8 bases map to TRBD1. The CDR3 length is 15 residues. Trimming removed 1 base from V and 3 bases from J; junction bases left unmatched: 1. Germline CDR1 reads LNHDA; CDR2 reads SQIVND (reference sequence). CDR3 region: CASSIGQGYTGELFF. CDR3 bases: TGTGCCAGTAGTATAGGACAGGGGTACACCGGGGAGCTGTTTTTT.

This clonotype was seen many times. The chain uses TRBV5-8 and TRBJ1-5; TRBD1 might be the D (6 bases). The germline V gene encodes CDR1 SGHTS and CDR2 YDEGEE. The V gene lost 4 bases and the J gene lost 4 bases, with 12 bases spanning the gap. The length of the CDR3 is 14 residues. The CDR3 is CASSPRGLNQPQHF. Here the CDR3 DNA reads TGTGCCAGCAGCCCCCGGGGGCTAAATCAGCCCCAGCATTTT.

At least ten counts were recorded for this clonotype. This chain connects TRBV10-2 to TRBJ2-1; 10 positions agree with TRBD2. Trimming removed 6 bases from V and 5 bases from J; junction bases left unmatched: 1. Germline CDR1 reads WSHSY; CDR2 reads SAAADI. CDR3 size: 13 residues. In DNA, the CDR3 is TGCGCCAGCAGCGGACTAGCGGACAATGAGCAGTTCTTC. It translates to CASSGLADNEQFF.

This clonotype has a count of ten or more. The CDR3 protein is CSASPGTGGIRATNEKLFF. The CDR3 nucleotides read TGCAGTGCTAGCCCCGGGACAGGGGGCATACGTGCCACTAATGAAAAACTGTTTTTT. The chain combines TRBV20-1 with TRBJ1-4; 12 bases are a match to TRBD1. CDR3 length equals 19 residues. CDR1 and CDR2 (germline): DFQATT, SNEGSKA (reference sequence). The ends lost 3 bases at V and 2 bases at J; junction bases unmatched: 13.

The chain is built from TRBV11-2 and TRBJ2-5, with D maybe TRBD2 (5 bases). The V end was cut by 3 bases, the J end by 2 bases, with 22 bases between. The CDR3 is 18 amino acids. CDR1 and CDR2 (germline): SGHAT, FQNNGV. The CDR3 reads CASSFPREPRPTQETQYF. The CDR3 nucleotides read TGTGCCAGCAGCTTCCCAAGGGAGCCGCGGCCGACACAAGAGACCCAGTACTTC.